This T cell receptor (beta chain) was recovered during a study of T cells in Graves' hyperthyroidism and ophthalmopathy (dated by TCRdb to about 2019). With respect to the entire study: Peripheral blood samples were taken at the time of initial diagnosis, prior to any treatment. The 100 discovery patients were randomly split 7:3 into training and test sets. The paper describes TCR Vbeta CDR3 sequencing of around 140 peripheral blood samples, made up of some 40 ophthalmopathy patients, 70 to 75 hyperthyroidism patients and about 17 progressor patients. An independent validation cohort of fewer than 20 hyperthyroidism patients and about 15 patients who later progressed to ophthalmopathy tested prospective prediction of ophthalmopathy. In addition, the study compared T-cell repertoires in thyroid tissue and in blood from several Graves' hyperthyroidism patients. Following sampling, methimazole starting at 30 mg daily was given to hyperthyroidism patients, and high-dose intravenous methylprednisolone was given to ophthalmopathy patients. To identify distinguishing TCR V-J signatures, a discovery cohort of 90 to 100 patients was used, comprising fewer than 45 with Graves' ophthalmopathy and under 60 with stable Graves' hyperthyroidism. Results the study describes overall, beyond this receptor: During validation, the model predicted progression to ophthalmopathy a median of roughly 7.1 months ahead of onset, with more than 60% sensitivity and 72.22% specificity. A 13 V-J signature model separated ophthalmopathy from stable hyperthyroidism, with 87.88% sensitivity and roughly 81% specificity in cross-validation and 80%/75% in testing. Sample size was not statistically predetermined, and blinding of investigators to group allocation was not performed. Most expanded thyroid clonotypes (frequency above 0.001) were also detected in blood, suggesting blood repertoires may reflect thyroid immune responses.

There are many counts of this clonotype. This clone's antigen is unknown. No per-base quality is available; no much larger clone lies one base away. The germline V gene provides CDR1 SQVTM and CDR2 ANQGSEA. Its CDR3 holds 13 amino acids, cysteine through phenylalanine. Only the CDR3 region is kept as DNA, spanning 39 bases read in frame from base 1. V is clipped by 2 bases and J by 1 base, and the sequence between their germline boundaries is 8 bases long. The TCR beta CDR3 regions were amplified from the RNA transcripts. The TCR CDR3 was subjected to a first round of RT-PCR using the HTBI primer set and the Qiagen OneStep RT-PCR kit. Libraries were constructed in a second round of multiplex PCR, after which size selection and purification were carried out. The libraries were sequenced on an Illumina HiSeq2000 using paired-end 100 bp reads. Regarding the original processing steps: Raw data were processed with SOAPnuke, discarding reads with adapters, uncalled bases, mean Phred below 15, or no exact constant-primer or identifier match. COPE v1.2.5 was used to merge the high-quality paired reads, and each unique nucleotide sequence was defined as a clonotype. MiTCR v1.1 was used to align clonotypes to the IMGT TRBV, TRBD and TRBJ reference segments. The analysis included only V-J combinations with a frequency above 0.0001, which together covered more than 99% of the repertoires. The TCS score was defined as F50 (clonal expansion) divided by E x V (chaos), with BLOSUM62-based TCRdist calculated between CDR3 peptides within each V-J. Welch's t-statistics and random forest reduced around 550 V-J features to under 15, which were used in a naive Bayes classifier (R e1071). TCRdb trimmed the raw reads at Q25, called clones with MiXCR and kept productive beta chains. Each entry merges the rows of one CDR3 protein and shows their most common DNA and genes. These V and J calls originate from TCRdb's pipeline instead of the authors' own analysis. This sample has hundreds of thousands of distinct CDR3 sequences in its table, and nearly 20% of those were observed once. Roughly 44% of the sample goes to the ten largest clones.

Moderately to severely active disease, a Clinical Activity Score of at least 3, a NOSPECS grade of at least 4, and a duration under 3 months were present in ophthalmopathy patients. Exclusion was applied to patients with uncontrolled infections, other autoimmune diseases, pregnancy or lactation. Clinical symptoms, serum thyroxine and TRAb, thyroid ultrasound, and orbital computed tomography formed the basis for the diagnoses. PBMCs were isolated from approximately 10 ml of fresh peripheral blood by Ficoll-Paque density gradient centrifugation. Total RNA was extracted using Trizol reagent, and RNA quality was assessed on an Agilent 2100 Bioanalyzer.

The rearrangement joined TRBV29-1 to TRBJ2-5; the D region possibly corresponds to TRBD2 (5 bases align). Sequenced input: blood. The clonotype comes from a man between 35 and 55 years old with Graves' ophthalmopathy. This receptor carries the CDR3 CSVEPAGQETQYF. Read as DNA, the sequence is TGCAGCGTTGAACCTGCGGGCCAAGAGACCCAGTACTTC.